The T cell receptor (beta chain) described here comes from a study of cytomegalovirus exposure and HLA in healthy donors. Use of 60 Vbeta and 13 Jbeta primers characterized the PCR. Generated by immunoSEQ multiplex PCR, the TCRdb table keeps only in-frame clones and is missing some. The table includes approximately 160,000 clones, approximately 70% detected once. In the case of this clone: The antigen remains unidentified.

CDR1 and CDR2 from the germline V gene are LNHNV and YYDKDF (reference sequence). V was clipped by 0 bases and J by 5 bases, with 10 bases between them. The CDR3 covers 14 residues. Study outcomes and limitations: CMV serostatus was the only immune exposure information that was available. Reports indicated that the classifier achieved high specificity and sensitivity in diagnosing cytomegalovirus status.

The chain combines TRBV15 with TRBJ2-5; D is undetermined. Sequencing was done on a sample of PBMCs. The TCR comes from a young man in good health and CMV-seropositive. The CDR3, as DNA: TGTGCCACCAGCAGAGATAGCCCCGCTGAGACCCAGTACTTC. It specifies CATSRDSPAETQYF.